This TCR beta chain was sequenced for a study of T cell responses to AZD1222 COVID-19 vaccine. The germline CDR1 and CDR2 sequences are LNHDA and SQIVND (reference sequence). V lost 2 bases and J lost 3, with 5 bases in between. This CDR3 contains 12 residues. Clones were read by immunoSEQ multiplex PCR, and TCRdb kept only the in-frame ones, dropping some. The sample includes 100,000 to 120,000 clones, around 90% of them seen just once. The receptor was isolated from an adult who received the AZD1222 COVID-19 vaccine. Source: peripheral blood, taken 28 days after the second AZD1222 dose. V and J are TRBV19 and TRBJ2-7; D gene ambiguous. The CDR3 protein is CASSIPGYEQYF. CDR3 bases: TGTGCCAGTAGTATACCCGGCTACGAGCAGTACTTC.